One sample yielded the 24 T cell receptor beta chains listed below, sequenced in a study of shared clonotypes between healthy human individuals. Libraries were prepared by immunoSEQ multiplex PCR; TCRdb keeps only in-frame clonotypes and omits some of them. The data hold 2 million to 2.5 million clones, with more than 90% observed a single time. Material for sequencing was naive CD4+ T cells sorted from blood. Subset in this sample: CD45RA+ positively selected. These receptors originate from a man aged 18 to 30 in good health.

The chain has TRBV7-9 and TRBJ1-2; D possibly corresponds to TRBD1 (5 bases). CDR3 length equals 15 residues. The V and J ends lost 8 bases and 0 bases respectively, with 16 bases between them. Per germline, CDR1 SEHNR and CDR2 FQNEAQ (reference sequence). The chain's CDR3 is CASSTTRAANYGYTF. CDR3 coding DNA: TGTGCCAGCTCTACAACCAGGGCGGCTAACTATGGCTACACCTTC.

The chain links TRBV7-2 to TRBJ1-3, with D perhaps matching TRBD1 (5 bases). Germline values: CDR1 SGHTA, CDR2 FQGNSA. The CDR3 has 14 amino acids. V was clipped by 10 bases and J by 0 bases, with 13 bases between them. CDR3 DNA sequence: TGTGCCATTTCGGGGGACCCCTCTGGAAACACCATATATTTT. Its protein is CAISGDPSGNTIYF.

CDR3 region: CASSDPRGRSDEQYF. The CDR3 DNA sequence: TGCGCCAGCAGTGACCCGAGGGGACGGTCGGATGAGCAGTACTTC. The V and J genes are TRBV10-2 and TRBJ2-7; D may correspond to TRBD1 or TRBD2 (5 bases each). Germline CDR1 WSHSY, CDR2 SAAADI. V shed 3 bases and J shed 7 bases, with 19 bases lying between them. The CDR3 has 15 amino acids.

The chain joins TRBV2 to TRBJ2-3; 15 bases agree with TRBD2. The length of the CDR3 is 16 residues. Per germline, CDR1 SNHLY and CDR2 FYNNEI. Trimming cost V 5 bases and J 5 bases; bases outside gene matches: 5. CDR3 amino acids: CASSSRTSGGEDTQYF. Here the CDR3 DNA reads TGTGCCAGCAGTTCTAGGACTAGCGGGGGGGAAGATACGCAGTATTTT.

Comments on this clone: Other DNA sequences in this specimen translate into the identical CDR3. The V and J genes are TRBV6-5 and TRBJ1-1, with TRBD1 matching 8 bases. The CDR3 totals 14 residues. V shed 6 bases and J 1 base; nucleotides not matched to a gene: 4. The germline V gene has CDR1 MNHEY and CDR2 SVGAGI. The DNA for the CDR3 is TGTGCCAGCAGCCGTGGGACAGGGAACACTGAAGCTTTCTTT. As protein: CASSRGTGNTEAFF.

The V and J genes are TRBV5-1 and TRBJ2-1; unclear D gene. Germline V gene sequence: CDR1 SGHRS, CDR2 YFSETQ. The CDR3 runs to 12 residues. V gave up 2 bases and J gave up 6 bases, with 6 bases separating them. The CDR3 loop is CASSFTSNEQFF. For the CDR3, the DNA is TGCGCCAGCAGCTTCACGAGCAATGAGCAGTTCTTC.

The chain combines TRBV10-3 with TRBJ2-4, with D possibly matching TRBD1 (6 bases). Per germline, CDR1 ENHRY and CDR2 SYGVKD. This CDR3 is built from 15 residues. Trimming left V 5 bases short and J 3 bases short, with 14 bases between. The CDR3 here is CAISKQGDDKNIQYF. Here the CDR3 DNA reads TGTGCCATCAGTAAACAGGGAGACGACAAAAACATTCAGTACTTC.

This clone has only one observation. The V gene is TRBV7-2, the J gene TRBJ2-7; no reliable D call. The CDR3 contains 12 residues. V shed 4 bases and J shed 5 bases, with 9 bases lying between them. Germline values: CDR1 SGHTA, CDR2 FQGNSA. The CDR3 DNA reads TGTGCCAGCAGCTCTCTAGGTAACGAGCAGTACTTC. This encodes CASSSLGNEQYF.

The chain couples TRBV23-1 to TRBJ2-5, with 14 bases lining up with TRBD2. TRBV23-1 is treated as an ORF (open reading frame) with a function not yet certain. The CDR3 is 16 residues long. J gave up 0 bases and V 8 bases, and 5 bases lay outside the gene matches. The CDR3: CASAGLAGAYQETQYF. CDR3 coding DNA: TGCGCCAGCGCGGGACTAGCGGGGGCGTACCAAGAGACCCAGTACTTC.

The V gene is TRBV5-8, the J gene TRBJ2-7, with 11 bases that match TRBD2. The CDR3 is 15 amino acids. The ends lost 6 bases at V and 4 bases at J; junction bases unmatched: 9. Germline lookup yields CDR1 SGHTS and CDR2 YDEGEE. CDR3 sequence: CASIKWGLAAYEQYF. The CDR3 coding sequence is TGTGCCAGCATCAAATGGGGACTAGCGGCTTACGAGCAGTACTTC.

The chain recombines TRBV5-1 with TRBJ2-1; D gene unclear. Germline V gene data show CDR1 as SGHRS and CDR2 as YFSETQ. This CDR3 spans 13 amino acids. Trimming took 0 bases from V and 7 from J, leaving 8 bases between them. In nucleotides, the CDR3 is TGCGCCAGCAGCTTGGCCATCGGGAATGAGCAGTTCTTC. Translated: CASSLAIGNEQFF.

This rearrangement joins TRBV28 to TRBJ1-2; TRBD1 matches 7 bases. V lost 3 bases and J lost 4; bases outside the gene matches: 14. Per germline, CDR1 MDHEN and CDR2 SYDVKM. This CDR3 has 17 residues. The CDR3 reads CASSFGVWTGAIYGYTF. For the CDR3, the DNA is TGTGCCAGCAGTTTCGGTGTTTGGACAGGAGCCATCTATGGCTACACCTTC.

The V gene is TRBV27, the J gene TRBJ2-3; 13 bases are shared with TRBD2. V was clipped by 3 bases and J by 2 bases; unmatched bases: 14. Germline V CDR1 and CDR2: MNHEY, SMNVEV (reference sequence). The CDR3 length is 20 residues. The CDR3 bases are TGTGCCAGCAGTTTCCGGCTAACTCCGGGACTAGCGGGGTCCACAGATACGCAGTATTTT. Protein: CASSFRLTPGLAGSTDTQYF.

The V and J genes are TRBV19 and TRBJ2-5; D might be TRBD1 (6 bases). The CDR3 has 16 residues. Germline loops: CDR1 LNHDA, CDR2 SQIVND (reference sequence). V was cut by 1 base and J by 1 base, with 13 bases left in between. CDR3 loop: CASSIVPGAIQETQYF. The CDR3 DNA reads as TGTGCCAGTAGTATAGTTCCAGGGGCTATCCAAGAGACCCAGTACTTC.

V and J are TRBV11-2 and TRBJ1-2; the D is unclear. Trimming took off 2 bases at V and 3 bases at J, with 7 bases between the two ends. The CDR3 has 13 amino acids. From germline, CDR1 is SGHAT and CDR2 FQNNGV. CDR3 loop: CASSLSLDYGYTF. The CDR3 nucleotides read TGTGCCAGCAGCTTAAGCTTAGACTATGGCTACACCTTC.

The chain couples TRBV11-2 to TRBJ2-3; D might be TRBD2 (5 bases). This CDR3 is built from 16 residues. V was shortened by 3 bases and J by 5 bases, with 18 bases between the two germline ends. CDR1 is SGHAT, CDR2 FQNNGV, per germline. The CDR3 nucleotides are TGTGCCAGCAGCTTTAGGGAGACACCGGTGATAGATACGCAGTATTTT. Translation gives CASSFRETPVIDTQYF.

Remarks on this clone: This same CDR3 is encoded by further DNA sequences in the sample. The chain employs TRBV4-1 and TRBJ2-3, with a possible D match to TRBD1 (6 bases). This CDR3 comprises 14 residues. Per the germline V gene, CDR1 is MGHRA and CDR2 is YSYEKL. With 1 base removed from V and 3 bases from J, the gap between germline ends came to 8 bases. The chain's CDR3 is CASSQGGGTDTQYF. For the CDR3, the DNA is TGCGCCAGCAGCCAAGGAGGGGGAACAGATACGCAGTATTTT.

This chain joins TRBV18 and TRBJ2-7; D could derive from TRBD1 or TRBD2 (5 bases each). Trimming took 2 bases from V and 3 from J, leaving 14 bases between them. Per germline, CDR1 KGHSH and CDR2 LQKENI. The CDR3 is made up of 15 amino acids. CDR3 protein: CASSPVRGGGYEQYF. CDR3 sequence (DNA): TGTGCCAGCTCACCAGTGAGGGGCGGTGGCTACGAGCAGTACTTC.

This rearrangement joins TRBV18 to TRBJ2-5; 9 positions match TRBD1. In germline, CDR1 is KGHSH, CDR2 LQKENI. The J segment lost 7 bases and the V segment lost 4 bases, leaving 4 bases of the junction unmatched. The CDR3 sequence is 13 residues long. CDR3 region: CASSRGTGWTQYF. For the CDR3, the DNA is TGTGCCAGCTCACGCGGGACAGGGTGGACCCAGTACTTC.

The rearrangement joins TRBV27 to TRBJ1-3, with D possibly matching TRBD1 (6 bases). CDR1 and CDR2 from the germline V gene are MNHEY and SMNVEV (reference sequence). The CDR3 loop spans 14 amino acids. Trimming removed 4 bases from V and 2 bases from J, with 9 bases in between. The CDR3, as DNA: TGTGCCAGCAGTTCGGGGGGCACTGGAAACACCATATATTTT. Translation gives CASSSGGTGNTIYF.

The V call is TRBV11-2, the J call TRBJ2-2; 12 bases align to TRBD2. The germline gives CDR1 SGHAT, CDR2 FQNNGV. This CDR3 contains 18 residues. V shed 3 bases, J shed 6 bases, and the junction held 11 bases outside the gene matches. For the CDR3, the DNA is TGTGCCAGCAGCTTTCGTCTAGCGGGAGGGCCACTTCCCGGGGAGCTGTTTTTT. Its translation: CASSFRLAGGPLPGELFF.

J is TRBJ2-2 and V is TRBV19; TRBD1 might be the D (6 bases). The CDR3 consists of 14 residues. CDR1 and CDR2 (germline): LNHDA, SQIVND (reference sequence). V gave up 4 bases and J gave up 5 bases, with 11 bases separating them. The CDR3 DNA reads as TGTGCCAGTAGTAGGACAGTCAGGACCGGGGAGCTGTTTTTT. It yields the protein CASSRTVRTGELFF.

This chain joins TRBV6-1 and TRBJ2-1, with D possibly TRBD1 on 6 matching bases. V was cut by 2 bases and J by 0 bases, with 8 bases left in between. This CDR3 is 15 amino acids long. The V gene's germline CDR1 is MNHNS and CDR2 SASEGT. CDR3 DNA: TGTGCCAGCAGTGAACACAGGGACTCCTACAATGAGCAGTTCTTC. It codes for CASSEHRDSYNEQFF.

This chain uses TRBV7-9 with TRBJ2-7; the match to TRBD2 covers 8 bases. V lost 1 base to trimming and J lost 1 base; unmatched junction nucleotides: 6. Germline V gene data show CDR1 as SEHNR and CDR2 as FQNEAQ (reference sequence). The CDR3 runs 16 residues. CDR3 sequence: CASSLEGGGLSYEQYF. Written as DNA, the CDR3 is TGTGCCAGCAGCTTAGAAGGCGGGGGGCTTTCCTACGAGCAGTACTTC.